Listed below are T cell receptor beta chains from one sample, sequenced in a study of control samples from healthy donors and cancer patients. Here immunoSEQ multiplex PCR was the method, and the copy in TCRdb shows in-frame clones only, minus some. The table lists roughly 70,000 clones, about 95% of them singletons. The sequencing input was blood. Receptors were obtained from a woman in her 30s in good health. Each CDR3 is given with its conserved first and last residue. A D gene is named only where the DNA matches it firmly. Part of the rows lack a size; the others show once, few, many or a class for expanded clones.

J | D | V | size | CDR3 | DNA
TRBJ1-2 | - | TRBV29-1 | - | CSVEFYGGGYTF | TGCAGCGTTGAATTTTATGGTGGCGGCTACACCTTC
TRBJ1-5 | TRBD1 | TRBV2 | - | CASSRGQVWQPQHF | TGTGCCAGCAGCCGTGGACAGGTTTGGCAGCCCCAGCATTTT
TRBJ1-4 | - | TRBV12-3/TRBV12-4 | - | CASGDSELFF | TGTGCCAGCGGGGATTCCGAGCTGTTTTTT
TRBJ1-2 | - | TRBV6-5 | - | CASTRGEGYGYTF | TGTGCCAGCACGCGGGGGGAAGGCTATGGCTACACCTTC
TRBJ1-3 | - | TRBV5-1 | - | CASSLEGSVAGNTIYF | TGCGCCAGCAGCTTGGAAGGGTCGGTAGCTGGAAACACCATATATTTT
TRBJ1-5 | - | TRBV5-6 | - | CASSLYGSNQPQHF | TGTGCCAGCAGCTTGTACGGTAGCAATCAGCCCCAGCATTTT
TRBJ1-6 | - | TRBV3-1/TRBV3-2 | - | CASSQDSQGTNSPLHF | TGTGCCAGCAGCCAAGATAGCCAGGGGACAAATTCACCCCTCCACTTT
TRBJ2-5 | - | TRBV11-3 | - | CASSLPLQETQYF | TGTGCCAGCAGCTTACCTCTCCAAGAGACCCAGTACTTC
TRBJ1-1 | - | TRBV9 | - | CASSVGGQMNTEAFF | TGTGCCAGCAGCGTAGGGGGTCAGATGAACACTGAAGCTTTCTTT
TRBJ1-6 | - | TRBV5-4 | - | CASSLVAVSNSPLHF | TGTGCCAGCAGCTTGGTGGCGGTTTCGAATTCACCCCTCCACTTT
TRBJ2-3 | TRBD1 | TRBV9 | - | CASSVVKGAGTDTQYF | TGTGCCAGCAGCGTAGTAAAGGGGGCGGGCACAGATACGCAGTATTTT
TRBJ1-4 | - | TRBV18 | - | CASSPFIAQGSGEKLFF | TGTGCCAGCTCACCCTTTATCGCCCAGGGGTCGGGTGAAAAACTGTTTTTT
TRBJ1-6 | TRBD1 | TRBV2 | - | CASSDRGGNSPLHF | TGTGCCAGCAGCGACAGGGGGGGAAATTCACCCCTCCACTTT
TRBJ2-1 | TRBD1 | TRBV29-1 | - | CSVEISRGLEQFF | TGCAGCGTTGAAATATCAAGGGGGCTCGAGCAGTTCTTC
TRBJ1-1 | - | TRBV27 | - | CASSLWAVTEAFF | TGTGCCAGCAGCCTTTGGGCGGTAACTGAAGCTTTCTTT
TRBJ1-4 | - | TRBV5-1 | - | CASRSRTSGEKLFF | TGCGCCAGCAGAAGTAGGACCTCCGGTGAAAAACTGTTTTTT
TRBJ1-2 | - | TRBV27 | once | CASSLFSGQDYGYTF | TGTGCCAGCAGTTTATTTAGTGGGCAGGACTATGGCTACACCTTC
TRBJ2-3 | - | TRBV7-6 | - | CASSLGGAPDTQYF | TGTGCCAGCAGCTTGGGGGGGGCCCCAGATACGCAGTATTTT
TRBJ1-1 | - | TRBV19 | - | CASSIVWGRTEAFF | TGTGCCAGTAGTATAGTGTGGGGTCGGACTGAAGCTTTCTTT
TRBJ1-5 | - | TRBV7-9 | - | CASSLGDVSNQPQHF | TGTGCCAGCAGCTTAGGGGACGTTAGCAATCAGCCCCAGCATTTT
TRBJ2-1 | TRBD1 | TRBV11-2 | - | CASSPWDRGAYNEQFF | TGTGCCAGCAGCCCCTGGGACAGGGGAGCCTACAATGAGCAGTTCTTC
TRBJ1-5 | TRBD1 | TRBV2 | - | CASRGTELHSNQPQHF | TGTGCCAGCAGAGGGACAGAGCTCCATAGCAATCAGCCCCAGCATTTT
TRBJ1-1 | - | TRBV6-1 | - | CASSEAEGEAFF | TGTGCCAGCAGTGAAGCGGAGGGTGAAGCTTTCTTT
TRBJ1-6 | TRBD1 | TRBV12-3/TRBV12-4 | - | CASSLTGDSPLHF | TGTGCCAGCAGTTTGACAGGGGATTCACCCCTCCACTTT
TRBJ1-2 | - | TRBV28 | - | CASSLIVGGKNGYTF | TGTGCCAGCAGTCTTATCGTCGGGGGCAAGAATGGCTACACCTTC
TRBJ1-2 | - | TRBV27 | - | CASSPSDSYGYTF | TGTGCCAGCAGTCCTAGCGACAGCTATGGCTACACCTTC
TRBJ2-3 | - | TRBV7-9 | - | CASKLASTLTDTQYF | TGTGCCAGCAAATTGGCGAGTACTCTCACAGATACGCAGTATTTT
TRBJ2-1 | - | TRBV5-6 | - | CASSLEYRQFF | TGTGCCAGCAGCTTGGAGTACAGGCAGTTCTTC
TRBJ1-1 | - | TRBV20-1 | - | CKASLNTEAFF | TGCAAGGCCAGTTTGAACACTGAAGCTTTCTTT
TRBJ1-5 | TRBD1 | TRBV18 | - | CASSPEGARSGQPQHF | TGTGCCAGCTCACCAGAGGGGGCAAGATCCGGGCAGCCCCAGCATTTT
TRBJ1-5 | - | TRBV28 | - | CASTIFPQPQHF | TGTGCCAGCACCATATTCCCCCAGCCCCAGCATTTT
TRBJ2-1 | TRBD1 | TRBV19 | - | CASEKGLGTGLLNEQFF | TGTGCCAGTGAAAAGGGGCTAGGGACAGGACTTCTCAATGAGCAGTTCTTC
TRBJ1-1 | TRBD1 | TRBV19 | - | CASSSSLTGDLNTEAFF | TGTGCCAGTAGTTCGTCCCTTACAGGGGACCTGAACACTGAAGCTTTCTTT
TRBJ1-1 | - | TRBV29-1 | - | CSVREGGNTEAFF | TGCAGCGTTCGGGAGGGAGGGAACACTGAAGCTTTCTTT
TRBJ1-5 | - | TRBV29-1 | - | CSAVLNSEQPQHF | TGCAGCGCGGTCCTGAATTCCGAGCAGCCCCAGCATTTT
TRBJ1-6 | TRBD1 | TRBV5-4 | - | CASSSTGENSPLHF | TGTGCCAGCAGCTCAACAGGGGAAAATTCACCCCTCCACTTT
TRBJ2-1 | TRBD1 | TRBV18 | - | CASSPDGTEWGEQFF | TGTGCCAGCTCACCTGACGGGACAGAGTGGGGTGAGCAGTTCTTC
TRBJ2-1 | - | TRBV2 | - | CASSVVQGPYNEQFF | TGTGCCAGCAGTGTAGTACAGGGTCCCTACAATGAGCAGTTCTTC
TRBJ2-7 | - | TRBV5-6 | - | CASSLRGHYSYEQYF | TGTGCCAGCAGCCTACGGGGACACTACTCCTACGAGCAGTACTTC
TRBJ1-2 | - | TRBV30 | - | CAWSVTDYGYTF | TGTGCCTGGAGTGTAACAGACTATGGCTACACCTTC
TRBJ1-2 | TRBD1 | TRBV5-6 | once | CASSSRGRNYGYTF | TGTGCCAGCAGCTCCAGGGGGCGTAACTATGGCTACACCTTC
TRBJ1-2 | - | TRBV28 | - | CASRKGGVTYGYTF | TGTGCCAGCAGGAAGGGAGGGGTGACCTATGGCTACACCTTC
TRBJ1-5 | TRBD1 | TRBV28 | - | CASSLGTGRQPQHF | TGTGCCAGCAGTTTGGGGACAGGGAGACAGCCCCAGCATTTT
TRBJ1-1 | TRBD1 | TRBV29-1 | - | CSVAESGGGFEAFF | TGCAGCGTCGCCGAATCAGGGGGCGGATTTGAAGCTTTCTTT
TRBJ1-5 | - | TRBV30 | once | CAWNTEHSNQPQHF | TGTGCCTGGAATACGGAACATAGCAATCAGCCCCAGCATTTT
TRBJ2-7 | TRBD1 | TRBV12-3/TRBV12-4 | - | CASNQGVGYEQYF | TGTGCCAGCAACCAGGGGGTGGGCTACGAGCAGTACTTC
TRBJ1-5 | - | TRBV19 | - | CASTKQGRDQPQHF | TGTGCCAGTACAAAGCAAGGGAGGGATCAGCCCCAGCATTTT